This T cell receptor (beta chain) was recovered during a study of shared clonotypes between healthy human individuals (dated by TCRdb to 2019 to 2021). As for the study more broadly: The cohort included a few men and two women between 18 and 49 years of age. Between about 0.85 and 9.5 billion PBMCs per donor were obtained by leukapheresis. For each donor, CD4 naive and CD4 memory were each given three plates, CD8 naive was given two plates, and CD8 memory was given one plate. To estimate repertoire size and how much clonotypes are shared between individuals, the study performed deep sequencing of blood TCR repertoires from a few healthy adults. To increase sequencing depth and limit assay-specific biases, different laboratories used diverse techniques to prepare libraries and sequence TCR repertoires.

The research as a whole found: Compared with non-shared clonotypes, clonotypes shared by all four sorted-subset donors had higher generation probabilities. Only blood was sampled, and tissue TCR repertoires likely differ from those in blood. Pairwise subsampling indicated that sequencing depth was expected to affect the degree of clonotype sharing among donors. Estimated clonotype richness was generally larger for naive than for memory subsets. The small number of donors limited the genetic and exposure-history diversity represented. Across a few donors, 5% to 6% of naive CD4, roughly 3.3% of naive CD8, about 2.3% of memory CD4, and about 0.44% of memory CD8 clonotypes were shared. Even with the large sequencing depth, rarefaction of the sorted-subset datasets indicated that sequencing was incomplete.

The donors were healthy, HIV-negative adults with no recently reported acute infections or vaccinations. Every donor was a Caucasian adult residing in Nashville, Tennessee, USA. CD4+ T cells were enriched by magnetic negative selection; naive cells were then positively selected on CD45RA, and the negative fraction formed the memory subset. Blood was collected by leukapheresis, and PBMCs were isolated by Ficoll-Histopaque density gradient centrifugation and then cryopreserved in liquid nitrogen vapor phase. Purity and quantity of every magnetically sorted T cell population were checked by analytical flow cytometry. Each sorted fraction had its genomic DNA isolated and then quantified by UV absorbance on a Nanodrop 2000c. Using the deep immunoSEQ assay, multiplex PCR amplified TCR CDR3 regions from genomic DNA. Extracted genomic DNA from each cell subset was distributed evenly across all wells of several immunoSEQ 96-well plates, and each plate was treated as a replicate. For sorted subsets, about 200 ng genomic DNA, equal to tens of thousands of T cell genomes, was loaded into each replicate PCR. The purified libraries were quantified using a Qubit 3.0 fluorometer, sized with a Bioanalyzer 2100, and then quantified again using the KAPA Library Quantification kit. A separate single-read 150-cycle Illumina NextSeq 550 flow cell was used to sequence each immunoSEQ 96-well plate. Per the authors' processing: The immunoSEQ output contained only junctional sequences without quality scores, so filtering could not match that applied to full-length reads. To assign V/J genes and CDR3, sequences were annotated against IMGT germline references using PyIR, a Python wrapper for IgBLAST v1.9. Any read was removed if the V/J assignment was weak (E-value above 1e-6), the CDR3 was missing, or the read contained stop codons, out-of-frame junctions, or ambiguous translated residues. V3J clonotypes were defined by identical inferred V gene, J gene, and CDR3 amino acid sequence. The percentage overlap between two repertoires was calculated by dividing the number of shared unique clonotypes by the size of the smaller repertoire. RTK rarefaction, the Chao1 estimator, and Recon v2.1 estimates of unobserved clonotypes were used to assess repertoire richness. OLGA was used to compute generation probabilities for all TCRbeta clonotypes that the gDNA method yielded from a few donors. TCRdb provides this immuneACCESS table in a form limited to in-frame rearrangements. Some clones are lacking; in checked studies, under half of them reflect an unresolved V gene, and why the rest are absent is not known. That table supplies the V and J calls and clone size; D and trimming were determined from the DNA. The sample includes 1,400,000 or so clones, with approximately 98.5% observed a single time. Roughly 0.35% of the sample rests with the top ten.

Notes on this clone: The specificity of this receptor is unknown. Base qualities are not provided; no much larger clone lies one nucleotide away.

The receptor comes from a man aged 30-40 years in good health. The specimen sequenced was naive CD4+ T cells sorted from blood. Reading the label with the study, this specimen's cell subset or site is: CD45RA+ positively selected.

The nucleotide sequence reads as follows: TGCGCCAGCAGCTTGTGGGGGACAGGTGAGGGCACAGATACGCAGTATTTT. Its protein product is CASSLWGTGEGTDTQYF. The chain employs TRBV5-1 and TRBJ2-3; a stretch of 8 junction bases matches TRBD1. The germline V and J ends show losses of 1 base and 1 base respectively, and no gene match explains 8 bases of the junction. From cysteine to phenylalanine, the CDR3 is 17 amino acids long. Only the CDR3 part of the read is kept: 51 bases, read in frame from the first base. CDR1 and CDR2, per the germline V gene, are SGHRS and YFSETQ. The full variable domain, completed from the reference TRBV5-1 and TRBJ2-3 proteins outside the CDR3, reads KAGVTQTPRYLIKTRGQQVTLSCSPISGHRSVSWYQQTPGQGLQFLFEYFSETQRNKGNFPGRFSGRQFSNSRSEMNVSTLELGDSALYLCASSLWGTGEGTDTQYFGPGTRLTVL.